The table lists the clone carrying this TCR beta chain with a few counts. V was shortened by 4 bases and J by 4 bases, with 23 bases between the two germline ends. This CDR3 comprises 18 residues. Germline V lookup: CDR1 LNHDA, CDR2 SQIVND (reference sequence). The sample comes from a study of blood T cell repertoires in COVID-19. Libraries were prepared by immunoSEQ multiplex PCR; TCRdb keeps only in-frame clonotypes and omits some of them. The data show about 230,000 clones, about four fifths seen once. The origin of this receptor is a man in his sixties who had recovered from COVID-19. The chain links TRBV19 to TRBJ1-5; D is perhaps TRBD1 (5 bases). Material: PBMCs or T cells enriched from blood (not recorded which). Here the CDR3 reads CASSTDRGRALSNQPQHF. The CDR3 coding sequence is TGTGCCAGTAGTACGGATAGGGGCAGGGCTCTGTCTAATCAGCCCCAGCATTTT.